This T cell receptor (beta chain) was found in a study of identical twins (dated by TCRdb to the mid-2010s). With regard to the full study: The study deep-sequenced TCR alpha and beta repertoires from monozygotic twins, unrelated adults of various ages and cord blood to test whether fetal clonotypes persist. Replicate twin experiments were performed at different times using different library preparation protocols to rule out contamination. What the authors observed across the whole study: Abundant cord blood beta clonotypes had fewer insertions, young adult naive repertoires showed a similar but weaker trend, and memory repertoires showed no such trend. Zero-insertion analyses could be partly confounded by invariant T cells such as MAIT and iNKT, although diverse VJ usage argued against such confounding for most clonotypes. Out-of-frame TCR alpha sharing in monozygotic twins was systematically underestimated by recombination models, whereas sharing between unrelated individuals was in agreement with the recombination models. Because the same donors could not be followed over many years, the conclusions depended on cross-sectional statistical analysis. The excess sharing between twins in beta out-of-frame sequences was weaker because fewer shared sequences reduced the signal-to-noise ratio. Out-of-frame TCR alpha sequences shared between twins showed an excess of low generation-probability sequences compared with coincidental sharing between unrelated individuals.

As for this clonotype: Its binding antigen is unknown. Per-base quality was not reported, and no clone a single base away is much larger than it.

Library generation was performed with 5' RACE. TCRdb names Illumina HiSeq 2000 as the instrument used. Template switching introduced a universal primer binding site; the final cDNA contained a unique molecular identifier, enabling accurate counting of TCR cDNA molecules. Specific primers in the conserved constant-segment region were used to synthesize first-strand cDNA for the TCR alpha and beta chains. To control for contamination, every cDNA library was double barcoded, receiving both a SMART-Mk sample barcode and Illumina barcodes. TruSeq adapter sequences and Illumina sample barcodes were added in two successive PCR steps. Sequencing of the TCR alpha and beta cDNA libraries was done on the Illumina HiSeq platform using custom primers. As for how the authors treated the data: MiGEC was used to process raw reads and extract unique molecular identifiers, and MiXCR was used to find CDR3 positions. For each individual, recombination models were inferred using an EM algorithm with the repgenHMM and IGoR tools. Shared clonotypes were analyzed with the tcR package in R, and sharing was normalized by the product of cloneset sizes. To study raw recombination without the effects of thymic and clonal selection, out-of-frame nonproductive sequences were analyzed. TCRdb redid the processing of the public reads, applying fastp at Q25 and MiXCR, and retained in-frame beta chains. One record per CDR3 amino acid sequence lists the most common genes and DNA. Clone size and V and J calls follow TCRdb, not the original study. For this sample the table gives 1.5 million to 2 million distinct CDR3 sequences, of which about 30% were detected only once. Over 0.25% of the sample is taken by the ten largest.

Every donor in the study was a healthy Caucasian. The CDR3, cysteine through phenylalanine, is 14 amino acids long. The retained sequence is limited to the CDR3, 42 bases, with the frame set at the first base. Clipping removes 5 bases from V and 7 bases from J, with 8 as the unmatched junction base count. CDR1 is given as KGHDR and CDR2 as SFDVKD, both from the germline V gene. The V and J segments used are TRBV24-1 and TRBJ2-7; 9 middle bases align to TRBD2. The sequence came from a newborn girl in good health. The specimen was cord blood. The CDR3 reads as follows: CATSGLAGANEQYF. The nucleotide sequence is given as TGTGCCACCAGTGGGTTAGCGGGGGCCAATGAGCAGTACTTC.